This T cell receptor beta chain was captured in a study of T cell changes during pregnancy in multiple sclerosis. Libraries were prepared by immunoSEQ multiplex PCR; TCRdb keeps only in-frame clonotypes and omits some of them. The sample records about 93,000 clones, around 92% being singletons. The V gene lost 4 bases and the J gene lost 0 bases, with 10 bases spanning the gap. This CDR3 spans 15 amino acids. Per germline, CDR1 MNHEY and CDR2 SVGAGI. The source of this sequence is a female donor with multiple sclerosis, enrolled in a pregnancy study. The V call is TRBV6-5, the J call TRBJ2-1; no definite D call. This sample comprised peripheral blood, obtained after pregnancy. This CDR3 is CASSFEVSSYNEQFF. In nucleotides, the CDR3 is TGTGCCAGCAGTTTTGAAGTTAGCTCCTACAATGAGCAGTTCTTC.